Only a few counts were recorded for the clone carrying this TCR beta chain. The antigen is unknown. A single record per CDR3 protein comes from TCRdb applying MiXCR to the RT-PCR reads. The profile shows 650,000 to 700,000 distinct CDR3 sequences, 15% to 17% of them singletons. The CDR3 extends over 15 amino acids. V was cut by 3 bases and J by 5 bases, with 16 bases left in between. CDR1 DFQATT and CDR2 SNEGSKA come from the germline V gene (reference sequence). This specimen comes from a study of response to subunit inactivated influenza vaccine. Study-wide findings and caveats: There was a suggestion from the authors that each seasonal influenza vaccination recruits few new T cells.

The chain is built from TRBV20-1 and TRBJ2-2, with a weak D call TRBD2 (5 bases). The origin of this receptor is a man aged 50-59 years who received an inactivated influenza vaccine. Sample: PBMCs from blood, taken roughly 12 days after vaccination. This CDR3 reads CSASNWLEGTGELFF. The CDR3 DNA reads TGCAGTGCTAGCAACTGGCTAGAGGGTACCGGGGAGCTGTTTTTT.